Listed here are 31 T cell receptor beta chains from one sample, sequenced in a study of T cell responses to AZD1222 COVID-19 vaccine. Sequencing used immunoSEQ multiplex PCR; TCRdb keeps in-frame clones, though not all of them. The data show about 97,000 clones, 85% to 90% seen once. The sample in question was peripheral blood, obtained on day 0 of AZD1222 vaccination. The receptors come from an adult in good health.

The chain combines TRBV13 with TRBJ1-2, with D possibly TRBD1 on 6 matching bases. V shed 3 bases and J shed 5 bases, with 10 bases lying between them. From germline, CDR1 is PRHDT and CDR2 FYEKMQ (reference sequence). The length of the CDR3 is 13 residues. The CDR3 DNA reads as TGTGCCAGCAGCTTGGACAGCGGGTATGGCTACACCTTC. This gives the protein CASSLDSGYGYTF.

This sequence joins TRBV15 and TRBJ1-1; no firm D call. Trimming shortened V by 0 bases and J by 1 base, and 9 bases separated the two germline ends. The germline gives CDR1 LNHNV, CDR2 YYDKDF (reference sequence). The CDR3 runs 15 residues. The DNA of the CDR3 is TGTGCCACCAGCAGAGAGGGTGCCGCGAACACTGAAGCTTTCTTT. Translated: CATSREGAANTEAFF.

This rearrangement joins TRBV6-2 or TRBV6-3 to TRBJ2-4; D perhaps matches TRBD1 (6 bases). The CDR3 has 13 residues. Deletions cut 5 bases from V and 4 bases from J, with 9 bases between. CDR1 and CDR2 (germline): MNHEY, SVGEGT. CDR3 sequence (DNA): TGTGCCAGCAGTACCGGACAGAAAAACATTCAGTACTTC. Its translation: CASSTGQKNIQYF.

J is TRBJ1-4 and V is TRBV3-1 (or the pseudogene TRBV3-2); D is perhaps TRBD1 (5 bases). With 4 bases removed from V and 4 bases from J, the gap between germline ends came to 16 bases. From germline, CDR1 is LGHDT and CDR2 YNNKEL (reference sequence). This CDR3 spans 16 amino acids. CDR3 coding DNA: TGTGCCAGCAGCCCACAGGTGAACAGACTTAATGAAAAACTGTTTTTT. It encodes CASSPQVNRLNEKLFF.

The chain couples TRBV5-6 to TRBJ2-5; D not certain. From germline, CDR1 is SGHDT and CDR2 YYEEEE. The ends were cut back, 4 bases at V and 6 bases at J, with 16 bases in the middle. The CDR3 totals 14 residues. The CDR3 nucleotides are TGTGCCAGCAGCCCGGCGAGTTCTGTAAAGACCCAGTACTTC. It specifies CASSPASSVKTQYF.

DNA for the CDR3: TGTGCCAGCAGCCTCCCGGACAGGGTTGCATATGGCTACACCTTC. Its protein is CASSLPDRVAYGYTF. The chain is built from TRBV5-8 and TRBJ1-2, with TRBD1 matching over 8 bases. V was clipped by 4 bases and J by 5 bases; unmatched bases: 10. Germline loops: CDR1 SGHTS, CDR2 YDEGEE. The CDR3 has 15 residues.

The J gene is TRBJ2-1, the V gene TRBV5-1, with TRBD1 as a possible D gene (6 bases). Deletions cut 1 base from V and 8 bases from J, with 13 bases between. There are 14 residues in the CDR3. From germline, CDR1 is SGHRS and CDR2 YFSETQ. The CDR3, as DNA: TGCGCCAGCAGCTTGTTAGGGGGTGACGATGAGCAGTTCTTC. Translation: CASSLLGGDDEQFF.

DNA of the CDR3: TGTGCCAGCAGCCCCCCAGCGGGGACAGATACGCAGTATTTT. Its protein product is CASSPPAGTDTQYF. This sequence joins TRBV9 and TRBJ2-3; TRBD2 aligns across 7 bases. The V gene's germline CDR1 is SGDLS and CDR2 YYNGEE. V shed 4 bases and J 3 bases; nucleotides not matched to a gene: 5. The CDR3 totals 14 residues.

The rearrangement links TRBV5-1 to TRBJ2-4; 12 bases match TRBD2. The CDR3 runs 19 residues. Losses at the gene ends were 4 bases for V and 0 bases for J; bases not matched to a gene: 11. The germline CDR1 and CDR2 sequences are SGHRS and YFSETQ. In DNA form, the CDR3 reads TGCGCCAGCAGCGAGGGACTAGCGGGCAATCTCGTAGCCAAAAACATTCAGTACTTC. It yields the protein CASSEGLAGNLVAKNIQYF. Using reference TRBV5-1 and TRBJ2-4 for the parts outside the CDR3, the full variable domain is KAGVTQTPRYLIKTRGQQVTLSCSPISGHRSVSWYQQTPGQGLQFLFEYFSETQRNKGNFPGRFSGRQFSNSRSEMNVSTLELGDSALYLCASSEGLAGNLVAKNIQYFGAGTRLSVL.

The CDR3: CASRADRGFSYEQYF. In nucleotides, the CDR3 is TGTGCCAGCAGGGCGGACAGGGGCTTCTCCTACGAGCAGTACTTC. The gene calls are TRBV27 and TRBJ2-7; 9 bases agree with TRBD1. The J segment lost 0 bases and the V segment lost 6 bases, leaving 6 bases of the junction unmatched. CDR1 and CDR2 from the germline V gene are MNHEY and SMNVEV (reference sequence). The CDR3 totals 15 residues.

This clone appeared once. The CDR3 here is CASRRDEETQYF. DNA for the CDR3: TGTGCCAGTAGAAGAGATGAAGAGACCCAGTACTTC. This chain joins TRBV19 and TRBJ2-5; D uncertain. CDR1 LNHDA and CDR2 SQIVND come from the germline V gene (reference sequence). This CDR3 has 12 amino acids. Trimming removed 6 bases from V and 3 bases from J, with 8 bases in between.

The J gene is TRBJ1-5, the V gene TRBV27; weak D call: TRBD1 (5 bases). The CDR3 runs to 16 residues. CDR1 and CDR2 (germline): MNHEY, SMNVEV (reference sequence). V lost 2 bases and J lost 5, with 16 bases in between. CDR3 protein: CASSLRGSRADQPQHF. CDR3 sequence (DNA): TGTGCCAGCAGTTTAAGGGGTTCTAGGGCGGATCAGCCCCAGCATTTT.

The V gene is TRBV28, the J gene TRBJ1-5; D call uncertain. This CDR3 has 12 residues. Germline CDR1 MDHEN, CDR2 SYDVKM. The V end lost 10 bases, the J end lost 2 bases, and 9 bases lay between the germline ends. DNA of the CDR3: TGTGCCACCCTTCCCCGCAATCAGCCCCAGCATTTT. This translates into CATLPRNQPQHF.

This chain connects TRBV28 to TRBJ1-4, with 9 bases that match TRBD1. From germline, CDR1 is MDHEN and CDR2 SYDVKM. V lost 6 bases to trimming and J lost 8 bases; unmatched junction nucleotides: 7. CDR3 size: 14 residues. The DNA of the CDR3 is TGTGCCAGCAGAGAGACAGGGGGAGGAGAAAAACTGTTTTTT. Protein: CASRETGGGEKLFF. Combining the CDR3 with reference TRBV28 and TRBJ1-4 gives the whole variable domain DVKVTQSSRYLVKRTGEKVFLECVQDMDHENMFWYRQDPGLGLRLIYFSYDVKMKEKGDIPEGYSVSREKKERFSLILESASTNQTSMYLCASRETGGGEKLFFGSGTQLSVL.

This clone was counted once. The chain joins TRBV7-2 to TRBJ2-1, with 7 bases matching TRBD1. This CDR3 is built from 14 residues. With 5 bases clipped from V and 0 bases from J, the junction kept 1 base outside the gene matches. The germline CDR1 and CDR2 sequences are SGHTA and FQGNSA. The CDR3 DNA reads TGTGCCAGCAGCCGGGACAGCTCCTACAATGAGCAGTTCTTC. It encodes CASSRDSSYNEQFF.

The V gene is TRBV6-5, the J gene TRBJ2-5, with TRBD2 matching over 7 bases. Losses at the gene ends were 2 bases for V and 4 bases for J; bases not matched to a gene: 7. Germline V gene sequence: CDR1 MNHEY, CDR2 SVGAGI. This CDR3 has 15 residues. In DNA, the CDR3 is TGTGCCAGCAGTTACGGGGGGGGACTCGCAGAGACCCAGTACTTC. Residues: CASSYGGGLAETQYF.

The chain joins TRBV7-2 to TRBJ2-7; TRBD2 aligns across 11 bases. The germline gives CDR1 SGHTA, CDR2 FQGNSA. This CDR3 contains 14 residues. Trimming took 6 bases from V and 2 from J; bases not matched to a gene: 3. CDR3 residues: CASSWTSGPYEQYF. The DNA for the CDR3 is TGTGCCAGCAGTTGGACTAGCGGGCCCTACGAGCAGTACTTC.

The genes are TRBV6-1 and TRBJ1-3; D is possibly TRBD1 (5 bases). This CDR3 comprises 15 residues. Trimming removed 2 bases from V and 0 bases from J, with 8 bases in between. CDR1 and CDR2 from the germline V gene are MNHNS and SASEGT. The CDR3 protein is CASSEWGTSGNTIYF. The CDR3 nucleotides read TGTGCCAGCAGTGAATGGGGGACCTCTGGAAACACCATATATTTT.

Here the CDR3 reads CASSDPRTQETQYF. The CDR3 DNA reads as TGTGCCAGCAGTGACCCCCGAACCCAAGAGACCCAGTACTTC. The gene calls are TRBV2 and TRBJ2-5; no firm D call. This CDR3 spans 14 amino acids. V was shortened by 3 bases and J by 1 base, with 9 bases between the two germline ends. Germline V gene sequence: CDR1 SNHLY, CDR2 FYNNEI.

The V and J genes are TRBV6-6 and TRBJ2-1; TRBD1 matches at 10 bases. Germline trimming cut 7 bases from V and 4 bases from J; bases unmatched to any gene: 10. The germline V gene has CDR1 MNHNY and CDR2 SVGAGI (reference sequence). This CDR3 contains 16 residues. As DNA, the CDR3 is TGTGCCAGCAAATTCCAGGGGACAGGGGTGTACAATGAGCAGTTCTTC. Translating it yields CASKFQGTGVYNEQFF.

The V gene is TRBV23-1, the J gene TRBJ1-4; D is undetermined. TRBV23-1 is assigned to the ORF class and has an uncertain function. V dropped 7 bases and J dropped 2 bases, with 14 bases sitting between them. The CDR3 consists of 15 residues. The CDR3 spells CASNLGRPTNEKLFF. The CDR3 bases are TGCGCCAGCAATCTAGGACGGCCGACTAATGAAAAACTGTTTTTT.

The chain employs TRBV25-1 and TRBJ1-4; TRBD1 matches at 9 bases. This CDR3 region has 15 residues. Germline V gene data show CDR1 as MGHDK and CDR2 as SYGVNS. The V gene end was trimmed by 4 bases and the J gene end by 8 bases; junction bases not matched to a gene: 8. The CDR3 coding sequence is TGTGCCAGCAGTGGGGGGACAGGGTGGAGGGAAAAACTGTTTTTT. Translated: CASSGGTGWREKLFF. Complete variable domain (other parts from reference TRBV25-1 and TRBJ1-4): EADIYQTPRYLVIGTGKKITLECSQTMGHDKMYWYQQDPGMELHLIHYSYGVNSTEKGDLSSESTVSRIRTEHFPLTLESARPSHTSQYLCASSGGTGWREKLFFGSGTQLSVL.

CDR3 bases: TGCGCCAGCAGCTGGGGACAGGGTAGAGAGACCCAGTACTTC. Protein sequence: CASSWGQGRETQYF. The J gene is TRBJ2-5, the V gene TRBV5-1; 9 nucleotides line up with TRBD1. CDR3 length: 14 amino acids. Germline V gives CDR1 SGHRS, CDR2 YFSETQ. Unmatched junction bases numbered 4, after V lost 3 bases and J lost 4 bases.

The gene calls are TRBV15 and TRBJ1-4; 7 nucleotides agree with TRBD1. The CDR3 is made up of 15 amino acids. V lost 3 bases, J lost 10 bases, and 11 bases stayed unmatched. In germline, CDR1 is LNHNV, CDR2 YYDKDF (reference sequence). The CDR3, as DNA: TGTGCCACCAGCAGTGATAGACAGGGTCGCGGAAAACTGTTTTTT. Its translation: CATSSDRQGRGKLFF.

This clone was seen a single time. The chain uses TRBV28 and TRBJ2-6; 7 bases fit TRBD1. Looked up from germline, CDR1 is MDHEN and CDR2 is SYDVKM. V gave up 8 bases and J gave up 0 bases; unmatched junction bases: 16. The length of the CDR3 is 19 residues. This CDR3 reads CASGPTMGQSLSGANVLTF. The CDR3 DNA follows: TGTGCCAGCGGACCTACGATGGGACAGTCGCTCTCTGGGGCCAACGTCCTGACTTTC.

The chain links TRBV20-1 to TRBJ1-1; 7 bases map to TRBD1. Germline CDR1 is DFQATT and CDR2 is SNEGSKA (reference sequence). The trim removed 5 bases at V and 11 bases at J, leaving 8 bases unmatched. The CDR3 length is 11 residues. CDR3: CSAVQGFGAFF. In DNA form, the CDR3 reads TGCAGTGCTGTACAGGGGTTTGGGGCTTTCTTT.

Only one count was recorded for this clone. This rearrangement joins TRBV4-1 to TRBJ1-5; D gene unclear. Germline V gives CDR1 MGHRA, CDR2 YSYEKL. The CDR3 contains 14 residues. Trimming left V 3 bases short and J 2 bases short, with 8 bases between. The CDR3 DNA follows: TGCGCCAGCAGCCATTTACAAGGCAATCAGCCCCAGCATTTT. This sequence encodes CASSHLQGNQPQHF.

The CDR3 here is CASSQGQGVYEQFF. The CDR3 region has the DNA TGTGCCAGCAGCCAAGGGCAGGGGGTATATGAGCAGTTCTTC. The rearrangement links TRBV4-2 to TRBJ2-1; TRBD1 matches 7 bases. This CDR3 has 14 residues. The junction had 5 bases not matched to a gene; V was cut back by 1 base and J by 8 bases. Germline lookup yields CDR1 LGHNA and CDR2 YNFKEQ.

The rearrangement links TRBV6-5 to TRBJ1-1; D not certain. V lost 0 bases and J 7 bases, leaving 9 bases between the germline ends. Germline CDR1 and CDR2: MNHEY and SVGAGI. The CDR3 contains 13 residues. This CDR3 reads CASSYSWEDEAFF. In DNA, the CDR3 is TGTGCCAGCAGTTACTCGTGGGAGGATGAAGCTTTCTTT.

V usage is TRBV9 and J usage is TRBJ1-2; unclear D gene. The V end was cut by 0 bases, the J end by 5 bases, with 14 bases between. CDR1 is SGDLS and CDR2 is YYNGEE in the germline V gene. This CDR3 spans 15 amino acids. Here the CDR3 reads CASSVDGSQAYGYTF. In nucleotides, the CDR3 is TGTGCCAGCAGCGTAGATGGCAGCCAGGCGTATGGCTACACCTTC.

This rearrangement joins TRBV30 to TRBJ1-3, with 7 bases fitting TRBD1. The germline gives CDR1 GTSNPN, CDR2 SVGIG (reference sequence). The CDR3 is 12 amino acids. J was trimmed by 2 bases and V by 5 bases; bases with no gene match: 0. CDR3 in DNA: TGTGCCTGGGGGACAGCTGGAAACACCATATATTTT. Translated: CAWGTAGNTIYF. Full variable domain (remainder filled in from reference TRBV30 and TRBJ1-3): SQTIHQWPATLVQPVGSPLSLECTVEGTSNPNLYWYRQAAGRGLQLLFYSVGIGQISSEVPQNLSASRPQDRQFILSSKKLLLSDSGFYLCAWGTAGNTIYFGEGSWLTVV.